The 21 T cell receptor beta chains below were found in one sample sequenced in a study of beta chain features in type 1 diabetes. Sequencing targeted expressed TCRB transcripts, as all isolated RNA had been reverse transcribed. Repertoires were generated with immunoSEQ multiplex PCR, while TCRdb's copy carries only in-frame clones and drops some. Of about 110,000 clones listed, almost 40% are singletons. The sample taken for sequencing was stem cell memory CD4+ T cells from blood. These TCRs come from a woman aged 18-29 years in good health.

This clone was seen only a few times. V and J are TRBV13 and TRBJ1-4; D gene uncertain. Trimming stripped 3 bases from V and 6 bases from J, with 11 bases between. Germline CDR1 is PRHDT and CDR2 is FYEKMQ (reference sequence). The CDR3 sequence is 14 residues long. CDR3 loop: CASSLERGYEKLFF. DNA for the CDR3: TGTGCCAGCAGCTTGGAAAGAGGGTATGAAAAACTGTTTTTT.

Only a few counts were recorded for this clone. V is TRBV7-9 and J is TRBJ2-1; the match to TRBD2 covers 14 bases. The trim removed 3 bases at V and 9 bases at J, leaving 7 bases unmatched. In germline, CDR1 is SEHNR, CDR2 FQNEAQ (reference sequence). CDR3 length: 16 amino acids. The CDR3 sequence is CASSFGTSGRRGEQFF. In DNA, the CDR3 is TGTGCCAGCAGCTTCGGGACTAGCGGGAGAAGAGGTGAGCAGTTCTTC.

This clone turned up a few times. The V call is TRBV7-7, the J call TRBJ2-7, with D perhaps TRBD1 (5 bases). V lost 6 bases and J 0 bases, leaving 21 bases between the germline ends. The CDR3 totals 17 residues. The germline CDR1 and CDR2 sequences are SSHAT and FNYEAQ (reference sequence). The DNA for the CDR3 is TGTGCCAGCAGAGCCCCTGGGCGGAGCGACAGCTCCTACGAGCAGTACTTC. Its protein is CASRAPGRSDSSYEQYF.

The genes are TRBV30 and TRBJ2-3; a weak D match, TRBD1 (5 bases). This CDR3 is 15 amino acids long. Germline V lookup: CDR1 GTSNPN, CDR2 SVGIG (reference sequence). Trimming removed 1 base from V and 2 bases from J, with 13 bases in between. CDR3 residues: CAWSARTRYTDTQYF. The CDR3 DNA follows: TGTGCCTGGAGTGCACGGACACGGTACACAGATACGCAGTATTTT.

This clone has just a few counts. The chain links TRBV25-1 to TRBJ1-1; D might be TRBD1 (5 bases). The CDR3 has 14 amino acids. Germline CDR1 MGHDK, CDR2 SYGVNS. The germline V and J ends were trimmed by 5 bases and 0 bases, with 10 bases remaining between them. The CDR3 bases are TGTGCCAGCAGTCGAGACAGCATGAACACTGAAGCTTTCTTT. Residues: CASSRDSMNTEAFF. Together with reference TRBV25-1 and TRBJ1-1, the CDR3 gives the full variable domain: EADIYQTPRYLVIGTGKKITLECSQTMGHDKMYWYQQDPGMELHLIHYSYGVNSTEKGDLSSESTVSRIRTEHFPLTLESARPSHTSQYLCASSRDSMNTEAFFGQGTRLTVV.

The chain combines TRBV28 with TRBJ2-7, with D maybe TRBD2 (6 bases). The CDR3 extends over 11 amino acids. Germline V gene data show CDR1 as MDHEN and CDR2 as SYDVKM. The V gene lost 8 bases and the J gene lost 13 bases, with 18 bases spanning the gap. The CDR3 sequence is CASSYNRRDYF. DNA for the CDR3: TGTGCCAGCTCTTACAACAGGCGGGACTACTTC.

This clone was found a few times. The V gene is TRBV7-8, the J gene TRBJ1-5; 10 bases agree with TRBD1. The V gene's germline CDR1 is SGHVS and CDR2 FQNEAQ. The CDR3 sequence is 16 residues long. The J segment lost 6 bases and the V segment lost 3 bases, leaving 8 bases of the junction unmatched. CDR3 DNA: TGTGCCAGCAGCTTCCAGGGGACAGGGGCATTTCAGCCCCAGCATTTT. Encoded protein: CASSFQGTGAFQPQHF.

This clone was recorded a few times. The V gene is TRBV19, the J gene TRBJ1-1; D unresolved. Germline V gives CDR1 LNHDA, CDR2 SQIVND (reference sequence). Between the trimmed V and J ends, which lost 5 bases and 0 bases, there was a span of 7 bases. The CDR3 totals 13 residues. CDR3 sequence reads: CASSGQLNTEAFF. Written as DNA, the CDR3 is TGTGCCAGTAGTGGCCAACTGAACACTGAAGCTTTCTTT. The whole variable domain, remainder taken from reference TRBV19 and TRBJ1-1, is DGGITQSPKYLFRKEGQNVTLSCEQNLNHDAMYWYRQDPGQGLRLIYYSQIVNDFQKGDIAEGYSVSREKKESFPLTVTSAQKNPTAFYLCASSGQLNTEAFFGQGTRLTVV.

This clone was detected a few times. This sequence joins TRBV30 and TRBJ1-2, with 7 bases matching TRBD1. Germline V gene data show CDR1 as GTSNPN and CDR2 as SVGIG (reference sequence). V lost 3 bases and J lost 2; bases outside the gene matches: 6. The CDR3 spans 14 residues. CDR3 amino acids: CAWRSQGSNYGYTF. CDR3 coding DNA: TGTGCCTGGAGGTCACAGGGGTCAAACTATGGCTACACCTTC.

The CDR3 here is CASSDWPGNSYEQYF. Written as DNA, the CDR3 is TGTGCCAGCAGTGATTGGCCAGGTAACTCCTACGAGCAGTACTTC. The genes are TRBV25-1 and TRBJ2-7, with no clear D. This CDR3 has 15 amino acids. Germline CDR1 MGHDK, CDR2 SYGVNS. V lost 3 bases and J 0 bases, leaving 12 bases between the germline ends.

The CDR3 region is CASSLGGGGYTF. CDR3 nucleotide sequence: TGTGCCAGCAGTCTCGGAGGGGGCGGCTACACCTTC. This chain connects TRBV6-5 to TRBJ1-2; 7 bases match TRBD1. The CDR3 is 12 residues long. J gave up 8 bases and V 5 bases, and 5 bases lay outside the gene matches. CDR1 and CDR2 (germline): MNHEY, SVGAGI.

V and J are TRBV10-3 and TRBJ2-1; 8 nucleotides match TRBD2. The CDR3 runs to 15 residues. With V trimmed by 6 bases and J by 2 bases, 6 bases remained unmatched. The germline V gene has CDR1 ENHRY and CDR2 SYGVKD. The chain's CDR3 is CAIRQSGSPYNEQFF. CDR3 nucleotides: TGTGCCATCAGACAGAGCGGGAGCCCCTACAATGAGCAGTTCTTC.

The chain is built from TRBV27 and TRBJ2-4, with a tentative D call TRBD2 (6 bases). Germline V gene data show CDR1 as MNHEY and CDR2 as SMNVEV (reference sequence). The V and J ends lost 4 bases and 6 bases respectively, with 16 bases between them. CDR3 length equals 15 residues. Here the CDR3 DNA reads TGTGCCAGCAGTTCACAAGGGGTCGGGGGAAACATTCAGTACTTC. Its translation is CASSSQGVGGNIQYF.

Only a few counts were recorded for this clone. The chain employs TRBV28 and TRBJ2-4; the D is unclear. V was pared by 6 bases and J by 1 base, with 4 bases between. The length of the CDR3 is 12 residues. Germline loops: CDR1 MDHEN, CDR2 SYDVKM. The CDR3 is CASSPAKNIQYF. The DNA for the CDR3 is TGTGCCAGCAGCCCGGCCAAAAACATTCAGTACTTC.

This clone was seen only a few times. V gene TRBV7-8 combines with J gene TRBJ1-5; D perhaps matches TRBD1 (5 bases). With 5 bases removed from V and 3 bases from J, the gap between germline ends came to 14 bases. Germline-derived CDR1 and CDR2 are SGHVS and FQNEAQ. This CDR3 is built from 15 residues. CDR3 in amino acids: CASSPLRVDNQPQHF. In nucleotides, the CDR3 is TGTGCCAGCAGCCCCCTCAGGGTGGACAATCAGCCCCAGCATTTT.

The chain joins TRBV30 to TRBJ1-5, with 7 bases that match TRBD1. With V trimmed by 3 bases and J by 5 bases, 1 base remained unmatched. The CDR3 runs 12 residues. The germline gives CDR1 GTSNPN, CDR2 SVGIG (reference sequence). The CDR3 sequence: CAWSTGDQPQHF. The CDR3 DNA follows: TGTGCCTGGAGCACAGGGGATCAGCCCCAGCATTTT. Supplemented by reference TRBV30 and TRBJ1-5, the full variable domain reads SQTIHQWPATLVQPVGSPLSLECTVEGTSNPNLYWYRQAAGRGLQLLFYSVGIGQISSEVPQNLSASRPQDRQFILSSKKLLLSDSGFYLCAWSTGDQPQHFGDGTRLSIL.

The chain recombines TRBV19 with TRBJ1-1; D unclear. Between the trimmed V and J ends, which lost 4 bases and 1 base, there was a span of 4 bases. Germline-derived CDR1 and CDR2 are LNHDA and SQIVND (reference sequence). The CDR3 length is 12 residues. CDR3 DNA sequence: TGTGCCAGTAGTAGGAGGAACACTGAAGCTTTCTTT. Translated, it gives CASSRRNTEAFF.

The chain carries TRBV29-1 and TRBJ1-1, with D uncertain. V dropped 5 bases and J dropped 0 bases, with 7 bases sitting between them. CDR3 length: 12 residues. Per the germline V gene, CDR1 is SQVTM and CDR2 is ANQGSEA. This chain's CDR3 is CSVSGMNTEAFF. The DNA of the CDR3 is TGCAGCGTTAGCGGGATGAACACTGAAGCTTTCTTT. Filled out from reference TRBV29-1 and TRBJ1-1, the complete variable domain reads SAVISQKPSRDICQRGTSLTIQCQVDSQVTMMFWYRQQPGQSLTLIATANQGSEATYESGFVIDKFPISRPNLTFSTLTVSNMSPEDSSIYLCSVSGMNTEAFFGQGTRLTVV.

This clone was counted a few times. The genes are TRBV2 and TRBJ2-7, with 10 bases that match TRBD2. The ends lost 3 bases at V and 6 bases at J; junction bases unmatched: 8. The CDR3 spans 15 residues. Germline V gene lookup returns CDR1 SNHLY and CDR2 FYNNEI. The CDR3 nucleotides are TGTGCCAGCAGTGAGGAACAACTAGCGGGGAGCGAGCAGTACTTC. Translating gives CASSEEQLAGSEQYF.

The sample holds one count of this clone. CDR3 sequence (DNA): TGTGCCAGCACCTATTCACGCAACTCTGGGGCCAACGTCCTGACTTTC. Protein: CASTYSRNSGANVLTF. This chain uses TRBV7-2 with TRBJ2-6; D is uncertain. Trimming pared 7 bases from V and 0 bases from J, leaving 13 bases between. Germline loops: CDR1 SGHTA, CDR2 FQGNSA. The CDR3 contains 16 residues.

The rearrangement joins TRBV7-9 to TRBJ2-1; 14 positions agree with TRBD2. The J segment lost 8 bases and the V segment lost 5 bases, leaving 11 bases of the junction unmatched. There are 17 residues in the CDR3. The V gene's germline CDR1 is SEHNR and CDR2 FQNEAQ (reference sequence). CDR3 region: CASSATGTSGSVYEQFF. As DNA, the CDR3 is TGTGCCAGCAGCGCCACCGGGACTAGCGGGAGTGTATATGAGCAGTTCTTC.